This T cell receptor (beta chain) came from a study of cytomegalovirus exposure and HLA in healthy donors (TCRdb year 2017). At the level of the whole study: According to an earlier analysis of several hundred of the donors, some 170 million T cells yielded approximately 120 million unique TCR beta sequences and about 300 Gb of sequence data. On average, 235,054 unique TCR beta nucleotide sequences were sequenced per donor among 398 genotyped donors of the cohort, with about 19% of those sequences being non-productive. An early release covering just under 650 HLA-typed donors comprised approximately 300 gigabases of sequencing data and 85 million or so unique TCR sequences. Four to six DR-DQ haplotypes were handled as single units for association and clustering, since linkage in the cohort was strong. Every discovery cohort repertoire had been produced on one sequencing platform. Donor age, sex, ethnicity and CMV serostatus were compiled alongside the repertoire data. The study combined high-throughput TCR immunosequencing, statistical association of individual TCRs with disease status, and machine learning to predict cytomegalovirus infection status. An earlier analysis of several hundred of the donors applied high-throughput TCR beta sequencing to assess whether each TCR beta V gene segment acted as functional or pseudogenic. In addition to the first cohort of roughly 700 subjects, a separate validation cohort of 130 or so different subjects was used. The study profiled the T cell repertoires of hundreds of subjects by immunosequencing and related them to cytomegalovirus serostatus. Class I and class II HLA loci were covered by the typing at four-digit resolution. The genetic ancestry cluster associated with self-reported Caucasian donors included 81% of the 398 genotyped donors. A later genetic analysis took genome-wide SNP genotypes for about three fifths of the 666 donors and used that subset as a discovery cohort. Rather than drawing on any new phenotypic data, the later analysis identified candidate immune exposures from TCR beta sequences and the way those sequences occurred across donors. The study aimed to test whether signatures of past pathogen exposure could be identified by cataloging public T cell receptors. Typing coverage varied by locus: 629-630 donors for A, B, C, DRB1 and DQB1; approximately 560 for DQA1; approximately 570 for DPA1; approximately 450 for DPB1. A later analysis re-analyzed previously published TCR beta repertoires from 500 to 700 donors and added high-resolution HLA genotyping to study TCR occurrence patterns. What the work shows at the level of the full study, not this receptor alone: A later analysis associated 15,000 to 20,000 TCR beta sequences with specific HLA alleles at a false discovery rate of 0.05. A few of the identified cytomegalovirus-associated TCR beta chains were confirmed in vitro to be specific for cytomegalovirus antigens. A later analysis found that most CMV-associated TCR beta chains appeared HLA-restricted, with HLA associations seemingly driven largely by CMV exposure. A cluster of highly shared sequence variants was judged likely to be a technical artifact of the sequencing pipeline. An earlier analysis of some 560 of the donors showed that most TCR beta V segments appeared in productive rearrangements either about 90% or about 30% of the time, which broadly matched IMGT annotations. In a later analysis, HLA-associated TCR beta chains were found to be more clonally expanded and to have lower generation probabilities than equally common non-associated chains. A further reported finding was that TCR beta sequences accurately predicted the HLA-A and HLA-B alleles for most subjects in the first cohort. According to a later analysis, parvovirus B19, influenza, CMV and Epstein-Barr virus appeared linked to several top co-occurrence clusters. The study gave a list of about 170 TCR beta chains associated with cytomegalovirus. CMV serostatus was the only immune exposure information available for the cohort. Linkage disequilibrium might explain the correlated functional status among segregating V segments, but an unknown experimental factor could not be excluded. Sequencing depth was assumed to be roughly uniform across donors in the presence/absence analyses, though that assumption may not hold. Because counts were too low, around 17 rarely observed V segments, including chromosome 9 orphons, were left out of the earlier analysis of about 500 of the donors. In this cohort, only TCR beta chains were sequenced, and detectable features were limited by the absence of alpha or paired-chain data. A later genetic analysis reported fewer N-insertions in productive TCRs among donors in an Asian-associated ancestry cluster than the roughly 720-donor mean. Most TCR sequences were seen in very few donors, while some public TCRs were found in many individuals. The authors suggested that the approach could potentially be generalized to other disease states and immunological phenotypes. An association between a missense DCLRE1C variant and V-gene and J-gene trimming of TCR beta chains was found in a later genetic analysis and replicated in an independent cohort. According to a later analysis, TCR association rates differed among HLA loci, with DRB1 alleles showing the most associated TCRs and HLA-C alleles showing the fewest. The classifier was reported to diagnose cytomegalovirus status with high specificity and sensitivity in both the original cohort and the validation cohort. Because some donors lacked HLA typing at each locus, the association tests relied only on the typed subset. Strong co-occurrence of HLA alleles, especially DR and DQ, made assigning TCR associations to individual alleles difficult. Some IMGT-functional V segments, including TRBV6-2 and TRBV6-3, could not be told apart with the 87-base-pair reads, so those segments were excluded.

This clone has only a few counts. What this receptor recognizes is not known. Qualities for individual bases were not recorded, and no much larger clone is one base off. Library preparation employed the immunoSEQ multiplex PCR assay. The multiplex PCR relied on a mix of 60 forward primers for TCR Vbeta segments and 13 reverse primers for TCR Jbeta segments. A multiplex PCR assay on genomic DNA amplified the CDR3 region of rearranged TCR beta genes. Amplified TCR beta libraries were sequenced as 87-base-pair reads on the Illumina HiSeq System. On the authors' methods: A later analysis tallied tens of millions of unique TCR beta chains across the 666 repertoires, and some 10 million of those chains were shared by two or more donors. A nearest-neighbor algorithm error-corrected the raw reads and collapsed the reads into unique sequences, merging closely related sequences to remove PCR and sequencing errors. V, D and J gene segments were assigned by aligning CDR3 sequences to IMGT reference sequences. For a sequence to be retained, at least a six-nucleotide match to both a V gene segment and a J gene segment was required. Rearrangements were called productive when the CDR3 lacked stop codons and stayed in frame with V and J; all others were non-productive. CDR3 was defined by IMGT convention, running from the second conserved V-encoded cysteine to the conserved J-encoded phenylalanine. Sequences without an unambiguous match to a single V gene segment were excluded from the earlier analysis of 450 to 650 of the donors. In an earlier analysis of several hundred of the donors, V segments were called functional above 56.7% productive rearrangements and were called segregating when the between-donor standard deviation exceeded 5%. A statistical classification framework was developed to diagnose cytomegalovirus status using the catalog of TCR beta chain sequences. A later analysis assigned V and J genes by comparing TCR nucleotide sequences with IMGT/GENE-DB human TR gene sequences. In a later analysis, CDR3 sequences and most-parsimonious VDJ recombination scenarios were assigned using the TCRdist pipeline. In a later analysis, each TCR beta chain was defined by its CDR3 amino acid sequence together with its V-gene family, and reads without a unique V-gene family were excluded. As a way to deal with suspected cross-contamination and a sequencing artifact, a later analysis dropped approximately 590 nucleotide sequences that were highly shared and had low generation probability. In a later analysis, a clonal expansion index was calculated for each public chain from normalized within-repertoire ranks of inferred template counts. In a later analysis, generation probabilities were computed with a VDJ recombination model fitted to out-of-frame rearrangements, and the resulting probabilities were checked against IGoR. In a later analysis, TCR-TCR, TCR-HLA and TCR-CMV co-occurrence was scored with hypergeometric tests, and a repertoire-size bias correction was applied to TCR pairs. False discovery rates were estimated in a later analysis by permuting HLA or CMV assignments 20 times. In a later analysis, co-occurring TCRs were grouped with DBSCAN, and TCRdist sequence similarity was added when clustering was performed within HLA-allele-positive subsets. Repertoires with fewer than 30,000 or more than 120,000 public chains, plus five repertoires with anomalous nucleotide sharing, were excluded from co-occurrence clustering. The immuneACCESS repertoire file appears here via TCRdb, limited to in-frame rearrangements. These files lack a portion of the clones; in checked studies, under half of the deficit traces to unresolved V genes, and the cause of the others is not known. V, J and clone size reflect that table, while D and trimming were determined from the DNA. The table for this sample lists roughly 120,000 clones; roughly four fifths of them were counted only once. The ten largest clones take up about 13% of the sample.

The CDR3 spans 14 residues, from the cysteine through the phenylalanine. Kept here is only the CDR3 DNA, which spans 42 bases and is read in frame from base 1. The junction carries 5 bases between V and J, which are trimmed by 0 bases and 2 bases respectively. Per the germline V gene, SGHTA is the CDR1 and FQGNSA is the CDR2. The cohort comprised 550 to 700 healthy bone marrow donors. All cohort members were sampled while nominally healthy, although unrecorded immune exposures were likely present. The donor was CMV seropositive and belonged to the group of 250 to 300 seropositive cohort members. Each donor provided a peripheral blood sample, and peripheral blood mononuclear cells were used for TCR beta sequencing. The Qiagen DNeasy Blood Extraction Kit was used to extract genomic DNA from the blood cell samples.

The chain is made from TRBV7-2 and TRBJ1-3, and TRBD1 may be the D gene, going by 5 matching bases. Sequenced input: PBMCs. This TCR came from a woman aged 55-69 years in good health and CMV-seropositive. For the CDR3, the sequence is CASSLAQAGNTIYF. In nucleotide form, the sequence is TGTGCCAGCAGCTTAGCACAGGCTGGAAACACCATATATTTT.